The sequence of this TCR beta chain was determined in a study of blood T cell repertoires in COVID-19. As originally analysed: Quantification of nucleated cells was approximated via reference gene primer amplification. Sequencing was performed with immunoSEQ multiplex PCR; in TCRdb, only in-frame clones are kept and a portion is missing. V and J calls and clone size are as listed in that table; D and trimming were resolved from the DNA. This table holds about 400,000 clones, approximately 85% found once. Sequencing input: PBMCs or T cells enriched from blood (not recorded which). This TCR derives from a woman between 35 and 50 years old with acute COVID-19.

CDR3 DNA: TGTGCCAGCAGCAATCGACTAGCGGGGCCCACAGATACGCAGTATTTT. Its protein is CASSNRLAGPTDTQYF. The chain recombines TRBV11-2 with TRBJ2-3; 11 bases are shared with TRBD2. Per germline, CDR1 SGHAT and CDR2 FQNNGV. Losses at the gene ends were 5 bases for V and 2 bases for J; bases not matched to a gene: 6. The CDR3 is 16 amino acids.